The rows below give T cell receptor beta chains drawn from one sample of a study of Ad26.COV2.S vaccination and SARS-CoV-2 variants. Assay: immunoSEQ multiplex PCR; the TCRdb copy retains only in-frame clones and omits some. The repertoire holds about 680,000 clones, roughly 90% seen once, with about 1.5% in the top ten. Source: peripheral blood, taken in a trial of Ad26.COV2.S vaccine versus placebo. All receptors come from a person aged 18-60 years who received the Ad26.COV2.S COVID-19 vaccine or a placebo. Each CDR3 is given with its conserved first and last residue. The order of the fields is clone size, V gene, D gene, J gene, CDR3 DNA, CDR3 protein. The D gene is left open where the match is weak. Rows may omit the clone size; those that give it use once, few, many or a size class.

>.|TRBV5-1|.|TRBJ2-3
TGCGCCAGCACCGACTCATCTTCTAGCACAGATACGCAGTATTTT
CASTDSSSSTDTQYF
>.|TRBV7-2|.|TRBJ1-1
TGTGCCAGCAGCCCTGATCCGTGGCTCACTGAAGCTTTCTTT
CASSPDPWLTEAFF
>.|TRBV28|TRBD2|TRBJ2-3
TGTGCCAGCAGCCGTAGCGGGACCACAGATACGCAGTATTTT
CASSRSGTTDTQYF
>once|TRBV5-8|.|TRBJ1-1
TGTGCCAGCAGCTGGCCCGGCGGGAACACTGAAGCTTTCTTT
CASSWPGGNTEAFF
>.|TRBV3-1/TRBV3-2|.|TRBJ1-1
TGTGCCAGCAGCCAGGGAGTGAACACTGAAGCTTTCTTT
CASSQGVNTEAFF
>.|TRBV2|.|TRBJ2-7
TGTGCCAGCAGTGGATACCTCGTGACTCGGGAGCAGTACTTC
CASSGYLVTREQYF
>.|TRBV11-2|TRBD1|TRBJ2-3
TGTGCCAGCAGCACCGGGACAGGGCAGTATTTT
CASSTGTGQYF
>.|TRBV5-1|.|TRBJ1-3
TGCGCCAGCAGCTTGGACCCAGGGGCAGCGGGAAACACCATATATTTT
CASSLDPGAAGNTIYF
>once|TRBV5-1|.|TRBJ2-7
TGCGCCAGCAGCTTGGGACAGAGCAACTACGAGCAGTACTTC
CASSLGQSNYEQYF
>once|TRBV18|.|TRBJ2-1
TGTGCCAGCTCAACATTACCAGGGTTAGAATACAATGAGCAGTTCTTC
CASSTLPGLEYNEQFF
>.|TRBV20-1|.|TRBJ2-5
TGCAGTGCTAGGAGCGAGACCCAGTACTTC
CSARSETQYF
>.|TRBV5-1|TRBD2|TRBJ2-5
TGCGCCAGCAGCTCGGGACTACCCGGGGGGGAGACCCAGTACTTC
CASSSGLPGGETQYF
>.|TRBV19|.|TRBJ2-7
TGTGCCAGTAGTATAAGCGCAACAGGGAACGAGCAGTACTTC
CASSISATGNEQYF
>.|TRBV29-1|.|TRBJ2-2
TGCAGCGTTGAACGTGGGACCGGGGAGCTGTTTTTT
CSVERGTGELFF
>.|TRBV19|.|TRBJ2-7
TGTGCCAGTAGAGACCTTGGAGGAGGTGGGGACGAGCAGTACTTC
CASRDLGGGGDEQYF
>.|TRBV7-9|.|TRBJ2-1
TGTGCCAGCAGCAGGGCAGGCCTAGCGAGCTACAATGAGCAGTTCTTC
CASSRAGLASYNEQFF
>.|TRBV6-1|.|TRBJ2-1
TGTGCCAGCAGTGAAGAGCTAGCAGGTGTGGCGAATGAGCAGTTCTTC
CASSEELAGVANEQFF
>.|TRBV6-5|.|TRBJ1-2
TGTGCCAGCAGTTACTCGGCGAACTATGGCTACACCTTC
CASSYSANYGYTF
>once|TRBV6-5|TRBD2|TRBJ2-5
TGTGCCAGCACCCCTAGCGGGGGGCCCGGAGAGACCCAGTACTTC
CASTPSGGPGETQYF
>.|TRBV29-1|.|TRBJ2-7
TGCAGCGTTGCGGGGCAGGGTAGGTACGAGCAGTACTTC
CSVAGQGRYEQYF
>.|TRBV27|.|TRBJ1-6
TGTGCCAGCAGCTACTCGGGGGATTCACCCCTCCACTTT
CASSYSGDSPLHF
>.|TRBV7-2|.|TRBJ1-1
TGTGCCAGCAGCTTAGCAGGGTTTGGGAACACTGAAGCTTTCTTT
CASSLAGFGNTEAFF
>.|TRBV10-2|.|TRBJ2-6
TGCGCCAGCAGGGCAACCTCTGGGGCCAACGTCCTGACTTTC
CASRATSGANVLTF
>.|TRBV10-3|TRBD2|TRBJ2-3
TGTGCCATCCGGGGGGGAGATACGCAGTATTTT
CAIRGGDTQYF
>.|TRBV24-1|TRBD2|TRBJ2-3
TGTGCCACCAGTAGCGGGGGGGCCGCAGATACGCAGTATTTT
CATSSGGAADTQYF
>.|TRBV28|.|TRBJ1-1
TGTGCCAGCATGGGCACCGGGAGTGGTTTGAGAACTGAAGCTTTCTTT
CASMGTGSGLRTEAFF
>.|TRBV19|.|TRBJ1-4
TGTGCCAGTAGTACGGGACAAGCCGCAACTAATGAAAAACTGTTTTTT
CASSTGQAATNEKLFF
>.|TRBV19|.|TRBJ1-1
TGTGCCAGTAGTCTCCCGGGACGGATAAACACTGAAGCTTTCTTT
CASSLPGRINTEAFF
>.|TRBV27|.|TRBJ2-1
TGTGCCAGCAGTTTATCGGACTTCAATGAGCAGTTCTTC
CASSLSDFNEQFF
>few|TRBV27|.|TRBJ2-2
TGTGCCAGCAGTCCTCCCGGGACTTTTAACACCGGGGAGCTGTTTTTT
CASSPPGTFNTGELFF
>.|TRBV3-1/TRBV3-2|.|TRBJ1-6
TGTGCCAGCAGCCAGCCCGGTGGCAGCCCTGCTAATTCACCCCTCCACTTT
CASSQPGGSPANSPLHF
>.|TRBV14|.|TRBJ1-1
TGTGCCAGCAGCCGAGATTATTTTAACACTGAAGCTTTCTTT
CASSRDYFNTEAFF
>.|TRBV7-8|.|TRBJ1-1
TGTGCCAGCAGCTTATTAGGGACGGTGAACACTGAAGCTTTCTTT
CASSLLGTVNTEAFF
>.|TRBV5-1|.|TRBJ2-7
TGCGCCAGCAGCTTCGGACCAGGGGCTGGGGAGCAGTACTTC
CASSFGPGAGEQYF
>.|TRBV18|.|TRBJ2-7
TGTGCCAGCTCACCCCAGGAATACGAGCAGTACTTC
CASSPQEYEQYF
>once|TRBV6-5|.|TRBJ1-1
TGTGCCAGCAGCGACAGACCGAACACTGAAGCTTTCTTT
CASSDRPNTEAFF
>.|TRBV18|TRBD1|TRBJ1-1
TGTGCCAGCTCACCACCGGGACAGGGCCTTAGGGGGGCTTTCTTT
CASSPPGQGLRGAFF
>.|TRBV5-1|TRBD2|TRBJ2-1
TGCGCCAGCAGGTTGACTAGCGAGGGCGCTGAGCAGTTCTTC
CASRLTSEGAEQFF
>once|TRBV29-1|TRBD1|TRBJ1-4
TGCAGCGCTCGGGGGGAGGCCGGGACAGGATTTTTT
CSARGEAGTGFF
>.|TRBV9|TRBD2|TRBJ2-7
TGTGCCAGCAGCGTAGGTCTAGCGGGGGCCTACGAGCAGTACTTC
CASSVGLAGAYEQYF
>few|TRBV2|TRBD1|TRBJ2-7
TGTGCCAGCAGTGATCCTAGGACAGGGAAGCGCGAGCAGTACTTC
CASSDPRTGKREQYF
>.|TRBV5-1|.|TRBJ2-3
TGCGCCAGCAGCCCGAGGGACACAAGCACAGATACGCAGTATTTT
CASSPRDTSTDTQYF
>.|TRBV7-9|.|TRBJ1-3
TGTGCCAGCAGCGCAGGGGTTCGTGGAAACACCATATATTTT
CASSAGVRGNTIYF
>.|TRBV11-3|TRBD2|TRBJ2-7
TGTGCCAGCAGCCTGGGACTAGCCTACGAGCAGTACTTC
CASSLGLAYEQYF